Below are 22 T cell receptor beta chains sequenced from a single sample in a study of T cells in tuberculosis. TCRdb's copy holds only in-frame clones and misses some; the assay was immunoSEQ multiplex PCR. Of some 25,000 clones in the sample, roughly 95% were seen once. Material: PBMCs. These receptors all stem from a donor between 5 and 29 years old with latent tuberculosis or without tuberculosis infection.

The rearrangement uses TRBV29-1 and TRBJ2-1; 8 bases map to TRBD1. The CDR3 is 12 residues long. V lost 5 bases, J lost 8 bases, and 5 bases stayed unmatched. Germline V gene lookup returns CDR1 SQVTM and CDR2 ANQGSEA. CDR3 protein: CSVWTGSHEQFF. The CDR3 nucleotides read TGCAGCGTTTGGACAGGGTCTCATGAGCAGTTCTTC.

This clone appeared once. The chain employs TRBV11-3 and TRBJ2-1, with 14 bases fitting TRBD2. The ends lost 5 bases at V and 10 bases at J; junction bases unmatched: 10. Germline-derived CDR1 and CDR2 are SGHNT and YENEEA. CDR3 length: 16 amino acids. CDR3 loop: CASSVEGLAGGQEQFF. The CDR3 DNA reads as TGTGCCAGCAGCGTGGAAGGACTAGCGGGGGGACAGGAGCAGTTCTTC.

This chain connects TRBV21-1 to TRBJ1-4; TRBD1, as called in the table, went unchecked against the DNA. TRBV21-1 counts as a pseudogene. The CDR3 has 17 residues. The CDR3 coding sequence is TGTGCCAGCAGCCCCCAACACGCAGGGCTAACTAATGAAAAACTGTTTTTT. Translation gives CASSPQHAGLTNEKLFF.

The count of this clone is one. The chain combines TRBV19 with TRBJ1-1; D might be TRBD1 (5 bases). V was clipped by 3 bases and J by 1 base, with 9 bases between them. The CDR3 runs 14 residues. Looked up from germline, CDR1 is LNHDA and CDR2 is SQIVND (reference sequence). CDR3 in amino acids: CASSMGRENTEAFF. DNA for the CDR3: TGTGCCAGTAGTATGGGGCGGGAGAACACTGAAGCTTTCTTT.

The chain is built from TRBV4-1 and TRBJ1-2, with D tentatively TRBD1 (6 bases). The CDR3 totals 14 residues. The germline V gene encodes CDR1 MGHRA and CDR2 YSYEKL. Trimming pared 4 bases from V and 8 bases from J, leaving 17 bases between. CDR3: CASSPLNHRDGYTF. The DNA of the CDR3 is TGCGCCAGCAGCCCACTGAATCACAGGGACGGCTACACCTTC.

This chain links TRBV5-4 with TRBJ1-1; a weak D match, TRBD1 (5 bases). The V end lost 4 bases, the J end lost 1 base, and 11 bases lay between the germline ends. The CDR3 covers 14 residues. Germline loops: CDR1 SGHNT, CDR2 YYREEE (reference sequence). The DNA for the CDR3 is TGTGCCAGCAGCCGCCTCGGGGGGAACACTGAAGCTTTCTTT. Its protein product is CASSRLGGNTEAFF.

V usage is TRBV11-2 and J usage is TRBJ1-5; D not certain. The germline V and J ends were trimmed by 5 bases and 3 bases, with 14 bases remaining between them. The CDR3 consists of 15 residues. In germline, CDR1 is SGHAT, CDR2 FQNNGV. The CDR3 nucleotides read TGTGCCAGCAGCGCGGCGGGCATCTACAATCAGCCCCAGCATTTT. The encoded protein is CASSAAGIYNQPQHF. The variable domain in full, completed from reference TRBV11-2 and TRBJ1-5, reads EAGVAQSPRYKIIEKRQSVAFWCNPISGHATLYWYQQILGQGPKLLIQFQNNGVVDDSQLPKDRFSAERLKGVDSTLKIQPAKLEDSAVYLCASSAAGIYNQPQHFGDGTRLSIL.

This chain uses TRBV11-2 with TRBJ2-2; 11 nucleotides align to TRBD2. V was pared by 4 bases and J by 8 bases, with 12 bases of the junction left unmatched. The CDR3 contains 17 residues. The germline V gene has CDR1 SGHAT and CDR2 FQNNGV. Here the CDR3 DNA reads TGTGCCAGCAGCTCCCCTAGCGGGGGGACTCTTGCGGGGGAGCTGTTTTTT. Protein sequence: CASSSPSGGTLAGELFF.

The chain has TRBV5-6 and TRBJ2-5; TRBD2 matches 7 bases. This CDR3 contains 13 residues. CDR1 SGHDT and CDR2 YYEEEE come from the germline V gene. The V gene end was trimmed by 3 bases and the J gene end by 3 bases; junction bases not matched to a gene: 2. The CDR3 here is CASSYGLEETQYF. The CDR3 DNA reads TGTGCCAGCAGCTACGGACTAGAAGAGACCCAGTACTTC.

V usage is TRBV7-8 and J usage is TRBJ2-3; 10 nucleotides match TRBD2. Germline V gives CDR1 SGHVS, CDR2 FQNEAQ. The CDR3 has 16 residues. V gave up 0 bases and J gave up 6 bases; unmatched junction bases: 6. CDR3 coding DNA: TGTGCCAGCAGCTTAGCGCCTAGCGGGGGCGGGGATACGCAGTATTTT. This encodes CASSLAPSGGGDTQYF.

This clone was seen just once. The chain couples TRBV11-2 to TRBJ2-7; D is perhaps TRBD1 (6 bases). Germline V gene data show CDR1 as SGHAT and CDR2 as FQNNGV. The V end was cut by 1 base, the J end by 12 bases, with 25 bases between. This CDR3 is 16 amino acids long. CDR3: CASSLGAPGHQKDRYF. The DNA for the CDR3 is TGTGCCAGCAGCTTAGGGGCCCCGGGACACCAAAAAGATCGGTACTTC.

This rearrangement joins TRBV7-8 to TRBJ1-3; no firm D call. This CDR3 region has 16 residues. V gave up 1 base and J gave up 4 bases, with 14 bases separating them. Per the germline V gene, CDR1 is SGHVS and CDR2 is FQNEAQ. This CDR3 is CASSLVGQLGGNTIYF. CDR3 sequence (DNA): TGTGCCAGCAGCTTAGTTGGCCAGCTCGGGGGAAACACCATATATTTT.

The genes are TRBV9 and TRBJ2-6, with D tentatively TRBD1 (6 bases). The V end was cut by 6 bases, the J end by 0 bases, with 13 bases between. Germline CDR1 is SGDLS and CDR2 is YYNGEE. The CDR3 runs 16 residues. The CDR3 DNA is TGTGCCAGCACAGGAACAGGGTTCTCTGGGGCCAACGTCCTGACTTTC. Translation gives CASTGTGFSGANVLTF.

The genes are TRBV29-1 and TRBJ2-4; D is undetermined. V lost 6 bases, J lost 5 bases, and 14 bases lay in between. CDR3 length: 13 amino acids. Germline CDR1 SQVTM, CDR2 ANQGSEA. CDR3: CSVYEEMENIQYF. The CDR3 region has the DNA TGCAGCGTCTACGAAGAAATGGAAAACATTCAGTACTTC.

The chain combines TRBV19 with TRBJ2-7, with 9 bases that match TRBD1. V lost 0 bases, J lost 5 bases, and 8 bases stayed unmatched. Germline values: CDR1 LNHDA, CDR2 SQIVND (reference sequence). The CDR3 is 16 residues long. CDR3 loop: CASSIEAGTGNHEQYF. The CDR3 DNA sequence: TGTGCCAGTAGTATAGAAGCCGGGACAGGGAACCACGAGCAGTACTTC.

The genes are TRBV12-5 and TRBJ2-7, with D possibly matching TRBD1 (6 bases). Trimming left V 2 bases short and J 12 bases short, with 14 bases between. The CDR3 consists of 12 residues. Germline V CDR1 and CDR2: LGHNT, FRNRAP. For the CDR3, the DNA is TGTGCTAGTGGTTTGCCGACAGGATTTGGGTACTTC. The encoded protein is CASGLPTGFGYF. Based on the CDR3 plus reference TRBV12-5 and TRBJ2-7, the full variable domain is DARVTQTPRHKVTEMGQEVTMRCQPILGHNTVFWYRQTMMQGLELLAYFRNRAPLDDSGMPKDRFSAEMPDATLATLKIQPSEPRDSAVYFCASGLPTGFGYFGPGTRLTVT.

This chain connects TRBV2 to TRBJ2-7; 11 bases align to TRBD1. Trimming cost V 7 bases and J 3 bases; bases outside gene matches: 8. This CDR3 has 15 amino acids. From germline, CDR1 is SNHLY and CDR2 FYNNEI. This CDR3 reads CASMRGGQGDYEQYF. CDR3 nucleotide sequence: TGTGCCAGCATGAGGGGGGGACAGGGGGACTACGAGCAGTACTTC.

The chain has TRBV13 and TRBJ2-1; 9 bases match TRBD2. The trim removed 3 bases at V and 12 bases at J, leaving 12 bases unmatched. The CDR3 extends over 15 amino acids. The germline CDR1 and CDR2 sequences are PRHDT and FYEKMQ (reference sequence). The CDR3 loop is CASSFVAGASMGQFF. The CDR3 coding sequence is TGTGCCAGCAGCTTTGTAGCGGGGGCTTCGATGGGGCAGTTCTTC.

CDR3 nucleotide sequence: TGTGCCAGCAGCTTTTTGGCGGACAGGTTTTATGGCTACACCTTC. Translated, it gives CASSFLADRFYGYTF. This sequence joins TRBV5-5 and TRBJ1-2; 7 bases are shared with TRBD1. The CDR3 is made up of 15 amino acids. The V gene's germline CDR1 is SGHKS and CDR2 YYEKEE (reference sequence). The V segment lost 2 bases and the J segment 5 bases; nucleotides outside the gene matches: 9.

The chain employs TRBV12-5 and TRBJ1-2; TRBD1 is a possible D gene (5 bases). Trimming shortened V by 7 bases and J by 4 bases, and 16 bases separated the two germline ends. Germline V gene sequence: CDR1 LGHNT, CDR2 FRNRAP. The CDR3 consists of 14 residues. The CDR3 sequence: CASALEGGTYGYTF. The CDR3 DNA follows: TGTGCTAGTGCTCTGGAGGGCGGGACCTATGGCTACACCTTC.

CDR3 amino acids: CASSLAALMGLALRGSSYEQYV. CDR3 DNA: TGTGCCAGCAGCTTAGCCGCCCTGATGGGACTAGCCCTCCGGGGAAGCTCCTACGAGCAGTACGTC. This chain uses TRBV7-2 with TRBJ2-7; TRBD2 matches 9 bases. Germline V gives CDR1 SGHTA, CDR2 FQGNSA. The CDR3 spans 22 residues. J was trimmed by 0 bases and V by 0 bases; bases with no gene match: 21.

The V call is TRBV5-1, the J call TRBJ1-4; D unresolved. Germline CDR1 SGHRS, CDR2 YFSETQ. This CDR3 comprises 15 residues. V lost 0 bases, J lost 4 bases, and 10 bases lay in between. CDR3 loop: CASSLVGGGNEKLFF. CDR3 bases: TGCGCCAGCAGCTTGGTCGGCGGCGGTAATGAAAAACTGTTTTTT.